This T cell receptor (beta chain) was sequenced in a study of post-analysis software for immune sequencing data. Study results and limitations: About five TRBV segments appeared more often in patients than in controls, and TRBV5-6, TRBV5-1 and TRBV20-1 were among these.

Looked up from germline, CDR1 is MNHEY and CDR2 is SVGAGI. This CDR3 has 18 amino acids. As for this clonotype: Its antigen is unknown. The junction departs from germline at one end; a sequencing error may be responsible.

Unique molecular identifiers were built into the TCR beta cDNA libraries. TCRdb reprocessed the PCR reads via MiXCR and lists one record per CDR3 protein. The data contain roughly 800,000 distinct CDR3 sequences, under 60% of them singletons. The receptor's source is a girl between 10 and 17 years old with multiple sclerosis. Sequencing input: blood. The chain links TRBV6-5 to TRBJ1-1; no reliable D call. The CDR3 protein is CASSYSPIVRAPNTEAFF. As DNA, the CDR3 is TGTGCCAGCAGCTACTCGCCCATTGTTCGGGCCCCGAACACTGAAGCTTTCTTT.